The table lists the clone carrying this TCR beta chain with a count of one. Antigen unknown. Isolation of the CD4+ and CD8+ populations was accomplished via positive magnetic bead selection, with purity assessed by flow cytometry. This entry belongs to a study of somatic mutations in cytotoxic T cells in rheumatoid arthritis. With 6 bases removed from V and 2 bases from J, the gap between germline ends came to 4 bases. The germline gives CDR1 SNHLY, CDR2 FYNNEI. This CDR3 has 12 amino acids. General observations from the study: Exceedance of 20% of CD8+ cells by the largest CD8+ clone occurred in 8 of 65 patients. Among rheumatoid arthritis patients, TRBV07 appeared slightly underrepresented, and this finding was left without any adjustment for multiple comparisons. Unlike healthy controls, rheumatoid arthritis patients had CD8+ clonality that increased with age.

Generated by immunoSEQ multiplex PCR, the TCRdb table keeps only in-frame clones and is missing some. The sample has tens of thousands of clones; about 84% are singletons. The sample was CD8+ T cells sorted from blood. The chain employs TRBV2 and TRBJ2-2; the D is unclear. The sequence was obtained from a man aged 35 to 55 in good health. CDR3 loop: CASSDNTGELFF. The CDR3 region has the DNA TGTGCCAGCAGCGATAACACCGGGGAGCTGTTTTTT.